The 30 T cell receptor beta chains presented below share a single source sample, sequenced in a study of shared clonotypes between healthy human individuals. Clones were sequenced by immunoSEQ multiplex PCR, and TCRdb holds only the in-frame ones, with some missing. Of some 2.1 million clones in the sample, about 94% are singletons; the top ten hold over 1.5%. Positive CCR7 selection of CD45RO-negative cells yielded the naive CD8 cells, and terminally differentiated effector memory CD45RA+ cells were excluded. The sample comprised naive CD8+ T cells from PBMCs. The source is a man aged 18 to 29 in good health. Some clones in this sample may be carry-over from other donors' samples.

The V gene is TRBV5-1, the J gene TRBJ2-3; 10 bases are a match to TRBD1. CDR3 length equals 17 residues. With V trimmed by 3 bases and J by 1 base, 8 bases remained unmatched. From germline, CDR1 is SGHRS and CDR2 YFSETQ. The CDR3 spells CASSSRDRGVGTDTQYF. CDR3 DNA: TGCGCCAGCAGCTCGAGGGACAGGGGAGTAGGCACAGATACGCAGTATTTT. Filled out from reference TRBV5-1 and TRBJ2-3, the complete variable domain reads KAGVTQTPRYLIKTRGQQVTLSCSPISGHRSVSWYQQTPGQGLQFLFEYFSETQRNKGNFPGRFSGRQFSNSRSEMNVSTLELGDSALYLCASSSRDRGVGTDTQYFGPGTRLTVL.

CDR3 nucleotides: TGCGCCAGCAGCCGTGGTGCCGGGGAGCTGTTTTTT. This translates into CASSRGAGELFF. This sequence joins TRBV5-1 and TRBJ2-2; D is uncertain. The CDR3 length is 12 residues. CDR1 and CDR2 from the germline V gene are SGHRS and YFSETQ. Trimming shortened V by 4 bases and J by 6 bases, and 7 bases separated the two germline ends.

The rearrangement links TRBV27 to TRBJ2-3; 11 nucleotides agree with TRBD1. This CDR3 is built from 16 residues. Germline CDR1 MNHEY, CDR2 SMNVEV (reference sequence). V lost 1 base, J lost 6 bases, and 6 bases stayed unmatched. CDR3 DNA: TGTGCCAGCAGTTTATATCGGGACAGGGGGTTGGATACGCAGTATTTT. Residues: CASSLYRDRGLDTQYF.

The V call is TRBV10-3, the J call TRBJ2-1; a possible D gene is TRBD2 (6 bases). This CDR3 region has 17 residues. Trimming took off 0 bases at V and 2 bases at J, with 14 bases between the two ends. Germline-derived CDR1 and CDR2 are ENHRY and SYGVKD. In DNA form, the CDR3 reads TGTGCCATCAGTGAGTCGATACAGGAGGGACCCTACAATGAGCAGTTCTTC. It encodes CAISESIQEGPYNEQFF.

In nucleotides, the CDR3 is TGTGCCAGCAGCTTCCTAGCGGGATCGTATGAGCAGTTCTTC. It is translated as CASSFLAGSYEQFF. V gene TRBV5-6 combines with J gene TRBJ2-1, with 9 bases identical to TRBD2. CDR3 length equals 14 residues. Germline CDR1 SGHDT, CDR2 YYEEEE. V lost 2 bases, J lost 8 bases, and 5 bases stayed unmatched.

The chain has TRBV7-9 and TRBJ2-3; D uncertain. The CDR3 is 11 amino acids. Looked up from germline, CDR1 is SEHNR and CDR2 is FQNEAQ (reference sequence). The V gene lost 5 bases and the J gene lost 6 bases, with 6 bases spanning the gap. The CDR3 nucleotides are TGTGCCAGCAGCGGAAAGGATACGCAGTATTTT. This translates into CASSGKDTQYF.

J is TRBJ2-7 and V is TRBV21-1; no DNA check was done on the table's D call, TRBD1. TRBV21-1 is assigned pseudogene status. This CDR3 has 14 residues. The CDR3 nucleotides are TGTGCCAGCAGCAAATATCCAGACTCCTACGAGCAGTACTTC. Its translation is CASSKYPDSYEQYF.

The V call is TRBV27, the J call TRBJ1-4, with D perhaps TRBD1 (5 bases). The germline V gene encodes CDR1 MNHEY and CDR2 SMNVEV (reference sequence). The CDR3 consists of 17 residues. Trimming stripped 5 bases from V and 5 bases from J, with 21 bases between. The CDR3 region has the DNA TGTGCCAGCAGTAACCTAACGCCGACAGCCATAAATGAAAAACTGTTTTTT. Amino acid sequence: CASSNLTPTAINEKLFF. Full variable domain (outside the CDR3, taken from reference TRBV27 and TRBJ1-4): EAQVTQNPRYLITVTGKKLTVTCSQNMNHEYMSWYRQDPGLGLRQIYYSMNVEVTDKGDVPEGYKVSRKEKRNFPLILESPSPNQTSLYFCASSNLTPTAINEKLFFGSGTQLSVL.

The genes are TRBV27 and TRBJ2-3, with D tentatively TRBD2 (6 bases). The CDR3 sequence is 18 residues long. Germline CDR1 is MNHEY and CDR2 is SMNVEV (reference sequence). The germline V and J ends were trimmed by 3 bases and 0 bases, with 19 bases remaining between them. The chain's CDR3 is CASSFPFGTSPSTDTQYF. The CDR3 nucleotides are TGTGCCAGCAGTTTTCCCTTCGGGACTTCCCCTAGCACAGATACGCAGTATTTT.

V is TRBV9 and J is TRBJ2-3; TRBD1 might be the D (5 bases). V was pared by 4 bases and J by 1 base, with 7 bases between. Germline V gives CDR1 SGDLS, CDR2 YYNGEE. The CDR3 is 13 amino acids. CDR3 in DNA: TGTGCCAGCAGCATCAGGGGCACAGATACGCAGTATTTT. Encoded protein: CASSIRGTDTQYF.

The chain joins TRBV28 to TRBJ2-7; TRBD2 might be the D (6 bases). From germline, CDR1 is MDHEN and CDR2 SYDVKM. The germline V and J ends were trimmed by 3 bases and 3 bases, with 15 bases remaining between them. The CDR3 extends over 15 amino acids. For the CDR3, the DNA is TGTGCCAGCAGTTTGACGAGTACGCGGGGCTACGAGCAGTACTTC. It translates to CASSLTSTRGYEQYF.

V usage is TRBV7-9 and J usage is TRBJ2-2; D unresolved. CDR3 length: 13 residues. The germline V gene has CDR1 SEHNR and CDR2 FQNEAQ (reference sequence). Trimming left V 4 bases short and J 6 bases short, with 9 bases between. In nucleotides, the CDR3 is TGTGCCAGCAGCTCTGAGTTGGCCGGGGAGCTGTTTTTT. Its protein is CASSSELAGELFF. The full variable domain, rest sourced from reference TRBV7-9 and TRBJ2-2, is DTGVSQNPRHKITKRGQNVTFRCDPISEHNRLYWYRQTLGQGPEFLTYFQNEAQLEKSRLLSDRFSAERPKGSFSTLEIQRTEQGDSAMYLCASSSELAGELFFGEGSRLTVL.

J is TRBJ1-1 and V is TRBV28; tentative D call: TRBD1 (6 bases). CDR1 and CDR2 from the germline V gene are MDHEN and SYDVKM. The V gene lost 2 bases and the J gene lost 5 bases, with 12 bases spanning the gap. The CDR3 is 14 residues long. This CDR3 is CASSLRGSLTEAFF. The CDR3 DNA reads as TGTGCCAGCAGTTTAAGGGGGTCTCTAACTGAAGCTTTCTTT.

V usage is TRBV18 and J usage is TRBJ1-5; D gene unclear. Trimming took off 3 bases at V and 8 bases at J, with 20 bases between the two ends. The CDR3 is made up of 16 amino acids. Germline CDR1 KGHSH, CDR2 LQKENI. DNA for the CDR3: TGTGCCAGCTCACCCCCTAACCCCCCATCGGCGGAGCCCCAGCATTTT. This gives the protein CASSPPNPPSAEPQHF.

The rearrangement links TRBV7-9 to TRBJ2-3; D gene unclear. Germline loops: CDR1 SEHNR, CDR2 FQNEAQ (reference sequence). The CDR3 consists of 13 residues. Trimming took 6 bases from V and 2 from J, leaving 9 bases between them. CDR3 coding DNA: TGTGCCAGCAGTTCCGGTTCCACAGATACGCAGTATTTT. This encodes CASSSGSTDTQYF.

The chain joins TRBV7-6 to TRBJ2-1; 10 bases agree with TRBD2. Looked up from germline, CDR1 is SGHVS and CDR2 is FNYEAQ. CDR3 length: 18 amino acids. V was clipped by 0 bases and J by 9 bases; unmatched bases: 14. Written as DNA, the CDR3 is TGTGCCAGCAGCTTAGCCATCCCGGGCCAGCGGGAGGGGGGTGAGCAGTTCTTC. Its protein product is CASSLAIPGQREGGEQFF.

The chain is built from TRBV29-1 and TRBJ2-7; D possibly corresponds to TRBD1 (5 bases). The CDR3 runs to 11 residues. Per the germline V gene, CDR1 is SQVTM and CDR2 is ANQGSEA. V was shortened by 7 bases and J by 3 bases, with 10 bases between the two germline ends. As DNA, the CDR3 is TGCAGCGCCGTGACAGACTACGAGCAGTACTTC. Its translation is CSAVTDYEQYF.

V usage is TRBV21-1 and J usage is TRBJ2-7; the listed D gene, TRBD2, was not tested against the DNA. TRBV21-1 is marked as a pseudogene. The CDR3 spans 15 residues. CDR3 sequence reads: CASSKAWRELHEQYF. Written as DNA, the CDR3 is TGTGCCAGCAGCAAAGCTTGGCGGGAGCTCCACGAGCAGTACTTC.

This chain links TRBV6-1 with TRBJ2-7; D is possibly TRBD1 or TRBD2 (6 bases each). Germline values: CDR1 MNHNS, CDR2 SASEGT. Trimming cost V 0 bases and J 4 bases, with 13 bases left between them. The CDR3 is made up of 15 amino acids. The CDR3 bases are TGTGCCAGCAGTGAAGCATACAGGGAGGCGTACGAGCAGTACTTC. Residues: CASSEAYREAYEQYF.

This clone has only one observation. The chain carries TRBV4-1 and TRBJ2-1; weak D call: TRBD2 (6 bases). The V gene's germline CDR1 is MGHRA and CDR2 YSYEKL. CDR3 length: 14 residues. The ends were cut back, 3 bases at V and 5 bases at J, with 11 bases in the middle. The CDR3 sequence is CASSQPGANNEQFF. In DNA form, the CDR3 reads TGCGCCAGCAGCCAGCCGGGAGCCAACAATGAGCAGTTCTTC.

The gene calls are TRBV27 and TRBJ2-5, with 9 bases aligning to TRBD1. The CDR3 runs 18 residues. Losses at the gene ends were 4 bases for V and 3 bases for J; bases not matched to a gene: 15. Germline V gives CDR1 MNHEY, CDR2 SMNVEV (reference sequence). Here the CDR3 reads CASSSRTPGQGGEETQYF. The CDR3 DNA sequence: TGTGCCAGCAGTTCTCGGACGCCGGGACAGGGAGGGGAAGAGACCCAGTACTTC.

The chain uses TRBV27 and TRBJ2-6; D may be TRBD1 (6 bases). The CDR3 consists of 16 residues. V was clipped by 8 bases and J by 2 bases, with 16 bases between them. From germline, CDR1 is MNHEY and CDR2 SMNVEV (reference sequence). CDR3 sequence reads: CASSYRQGTGANVLTF. The CDR3 nucleotides read TGTGCCAGCTCGTACAGGCAGGGGACTGGGGCCAACGTCCTGACTTTC. The entire variable domain, with the rest obtained from reference TRBV27 and TRBJ2-6, is as follows: EAQVTQNPRYLITVTGKKLTVTCSQNMNHEYMSWYRQDPGLGLRQIYYSMNVEVTDKGDVPEGYKVSRKEKRNFPLILESPSPNQTSLYFCASSYRQGTGANVLTFGAGSRLTVL.

CDR3 loop: CASSLDPREQYF. The CDR3, as DNA: TGTGCCAGCAGCTTAGACCCGAGGGAGCAGTACTTC. V is TRBV7-2 and J is TRBJ2-7; D unclear. The CDR3 is made up of 12 amino acids. The germline V gene has CDR1 SGHTA and CDR2 FQGNSA. V dropped 1 base and J dropped 7 bases, with 8 bases sitting between them.

The chain couples TRBV7-3 to TRBJ2-7; 8 bases fit TRBD2. The germline gives CDR1 SGHTA, CDR2 FQGTGA. After removal of 3 bases from V and 0 bases from J, the junction contained 4 bases not matched to a gene. The CDR3 runs 15 residues. CDR3 residues: CASSFGGGNSYEQYF. The CDR3 nucleotides read TGTGCCAGCAGCTTTGGCGGGGGGAACTCCTACGAGCAGTACTTC.

V is TRBV27 and J is TRBJ2-7, with 7 positions matching TRBD1. CDR1 and CDR2 (germline): MNHEY, SMNVEV (reference sequence). The CDR3 consists of 12 residues. The V and J ends lost 10 bases and 2 bases, in that order; junction bases with no gene match: 5. The CDR3 DNA reads TGTGCCACTTTGGGGACAGCCTACGAGCAGTACTTC. This translates into CATLGTAYEQYF.

Worth noting for this clone: The same CDR3 can be traced to other DNA sequences in this sample. J is TRBJ2-7 and V is TRBV6-1; D is unclear. The CDR3 runs 11 residues. V was pared by 6 bases and J by 2 bases, with 5 bases between. Germline V gene data show CDR1 as MNHNS and CDR2 as SASEGT. In DNA form, the CDR3 reads TGTGCCAGCAGGGAGACCTACGAGCAGTACTTC. Translation gives CASRETYEQYF.

The chain recombines TRBV27 with TRBJ2-7; 7 bases line up with TRBD1. CDR3 length equals 13 residues. V lost 6 bases to trimming and J lost 4 bases; unmatched junction nucleotides: 6. CDR1 MNHEY and CDR2 SMNVEV come from the germline V gene (reference sequence). This CDR3 reads CASSTGALYEQYF. For the CDR3, the DNA is TGTGCCAGCAGCACAGGGGCTCTGTACGAGCAGTACTTC.

In the case of this clone: The same CDR3 also results from other DNA sequences found in this sample. The chain recombines TRBV5-1 with TRBJ2-3; 13 bases are shared with TRBD2. The CDR3 loop spans 16 amino acids. CDR1 and CDR2 (germline): SGHRS, YFSETQ. The V gene end was trimmed by 2 bases and the J gene end by 2 bases; junction bases not matched to a gene: 2. For the CDR3, the DNA is TGCGCCAGCAGCTTACTAGCGGGAGGGTCCACAGATACGCAGTATTTT. It encodes CASSLLAGGSTDTQYF.

The gene calls are TRBV29-1 and TRBJ1-3; unclear D gene. V was shortened by 1 base and J by 0 bases, with 10 bases between the two germline ends. Per the germline V gene, CDR1 is SQVTM and CDR2 is ANQGSEA. The CDR3 covers 15 residues. The CDR3 region is CSVEGTLSSGNTIYF. The CDR3 region has the DNA TGCAGCGTTGAAGGGACGCTAAGCTCTGGAAACACCATATATTTT.

V usage is TRBV9 and J usage is TRBJ2-6; weak D call: TRBD2 (5 bases). Trimming removed 4 bases from V and 0 bases from J, with 17 bases in between. The CDR3 extends over 18 amino acids. The germline CDR1 and CDR2 sequences are SGDLS and YYNGEE. CDR3 protein: CASSLRAPPYSGANVLTF. CDR3 in DNA: TGTGCCAGCAGCCTGCGGGCTCCCCCCTACTCTGGGGCCAACGTCCTGACTTTC. The entire variable domain, with the rest obtained from reference TRBV9 and TRBJ2-6, is as follows: DSGVTQTPKHLITATGQRVTLRCSPRSGDLSVYWYQQSLDQGLQFLIQYYNGEERAKGNILERFSAQQFPDLHSELNLSSLELGDSALYFCASSLRAPPYSGANVLTFGAGSRLTVL.